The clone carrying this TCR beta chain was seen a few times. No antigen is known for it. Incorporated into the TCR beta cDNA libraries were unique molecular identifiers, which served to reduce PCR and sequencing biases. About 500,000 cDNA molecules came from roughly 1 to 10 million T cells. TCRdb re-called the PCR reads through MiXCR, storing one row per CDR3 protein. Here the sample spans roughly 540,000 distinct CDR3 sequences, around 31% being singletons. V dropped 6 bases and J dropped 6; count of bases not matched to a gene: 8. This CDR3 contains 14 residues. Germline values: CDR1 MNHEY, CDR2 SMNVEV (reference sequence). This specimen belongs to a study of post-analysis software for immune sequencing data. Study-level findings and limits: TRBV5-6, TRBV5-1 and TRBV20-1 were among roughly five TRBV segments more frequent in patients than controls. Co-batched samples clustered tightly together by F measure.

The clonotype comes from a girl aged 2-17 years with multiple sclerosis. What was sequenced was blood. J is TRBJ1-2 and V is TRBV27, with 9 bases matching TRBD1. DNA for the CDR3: TGTGCCAGCAGCCGACAGGGGGACATTGATGGCTACACCTTC. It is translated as CASSRQGDIDGYTF.